This T cell receptor (beta chain) originates from a study of regulatory T cells in long-lasting Graves disease. Overall study findings and caveats: TCR diversity was lower in persistent than newly diagnosed Graves' disease.

According to the study, TCR beta libraries were built with iRepertoire HTBI primers and CDR3-region Arm-PCR. One entry per CDR3 protein results from TCRdb running MiXCR on the multiplex PCR reads. There are hundreds of thousands of distinct CDR3 sequences in the sample; about 16% occur only once, and around 25% lies in the top ten. Noted time point: newly diagnosed GD, antithyroid drugs for less than 3 months. From RNA extracted from PBMCs, the TCR library was made. In this cohort, patients came from an endocrinology department located in Xi'an, China. With respect to this clonotype: Antigen: not known.

The same data also went into a second study, on T cells in Graves' hyperthyroidism and ophthalmopathy. That source adds: Model-based prediction identified ophthalmopathy a median approximately 6.2 months prior to its onset.

This specimen was peripheral blood mononuclear cells (PBMCs), taken at new diagnosis, from a patient treated with antithyroid drugs. This sequence was found in a woman aged 40 to 65 with Graves disease.

The DNA for the CDR3 is TGTGCCAGCAGTAGGGGGGCTAGCGGGGACCCTAGCACAGATACGCAGTATTTT. Amino acid sequence: CASSRGASGDPSTDTQYF. The chain couples TRBV7-9 to TRBJ2-3, with TRBD2 matching over 9 bases. Germline V gene sequence: CDR1 SEHNR, CDR2 FQNEAQ (reference sequence). The CDR3 is 18 amino acids. The ends lost 6 bases at V and 0 bases at J; junction bases unmatched: 13. The whole variable domain, remainder taken from reference TRBV7-9 and TRBJ2-3, is DTGVSQNPRHKITKRGQNVTFRCDPISEHNRLYWYRQTLGQGPEFLTYFQNEAQLEKSRLLSDRFSAERPKGSFSTLEIQRTEQGDSAMYLCASSRGASGDPSTDTQYFGPGTRLTVL.